This entry is about one T cell receptor (beta chain). The CDR3 extends over 15 amino acids. Germline CDR1 and CDR2: LNHDA and SQIVND (reference sequence). The V gene lost 6 bases and the J gene lost 0 bases, with 15 bases spanning the gap. The sample originates from a study of cytomegalovirus exposure and HLA in healthy donors. The PCR used 60 Vbeta and 13 Jbeta primers. Sequencing used immunoSEQ multiplex PCR; TCRdb keeps in-frame clones, though not all of them. Among roughly 180,000 clones listed, 75% to 85% were seen once. Material for sequencing was PBMCs. The receptor's source is a man aged 18 to 29 in good health and CMV-seronegative. V and J are TRBV19 and TRBJ2-7, with D perhaps TRBD1 (6 bases). The CDR3 loop reads CASRRRAGDSYEQYF. CDR3 nucleotide sequence: TGTGCCAGTAGGAGAAGAGCAGGGGACTCCTACGAGCAGTACTTC.